The 15 T cell receptor beta chains below come from one sample, sequenced in a study of CD8+ T cells in alopecia areata. Following RNA extraction, reverse transcription yielded cDNA that acted as the sequencing template. Assay used: immunoSEQ multiplex PCR; TCRdb lists only in-frame clones, some missing. In the table there are 250,000 to 350,000 clones, 60% of which are singletons. Treatment given: oral pan-JAK inhibitor, 5-10 mg twice daily. The sample here was CD4+ T cells sorted from blood, taken around week 53, from a patient treated with tofacitinib. The receptors were sampled from a human donor with alopecia areata.

The V call is TRBV18, the J call TRBJ2-7; TRBD1 aligns across 9 bases. Germline CDR1 is KGHSH and CDR2 is LQKENI. There are 13 residues in the CDR3. J was trimmed by 4 bases and V by 6 bases; bases with no gene match: 4. CDR3 loop: CASSRTGVYEQYF. CDR3 coding DNA: TGTGCCAGCTCGCGGACAGGGGTGTACGAGCAGTACTTC. The complete variable domain, with remaining parts taken from reference TRBV18 and TRBJ2-7, reads NAGVMQNPRHLVRRRGQEARLRCSPMKGHSHVYWYRQLPEEGLKFMVYLQKENIIDESGMPKERFSAEFPKEGPSILRIQQVVRGDSAAYFCASSRTGVYEQYFGPGTRLTVT.

The chain recombines TRBV7-2 with TRBJ2-7; D is unresolved. Germline CDR1 is SGHTA and CDR2 is FQGNSA. The CDR3 covers 13 residues. Between the trimmed V and J ends, which lost 5 bases and 0 bases, there was a span of 8 bases. The CDR3 spells CASSPRASYEQYF. CDR3 DNA sequence: TGTGCCAGCAGCCCCCGGGCCTCCTACGAGCAGTACTTC. Together with reference TRBV7-2 and TRBJ2-7, the CDR3 gives the full variable domain: GAGVSQSPSNKVTEKGKDVELRCDPISGHTALYWYRQSLGQGLEFLIYFQGNSAPDKSGLPSDRFSAERTGGSVSTLTIQRTQQEDSAVYLCASSPRASYEQYFGPGTRLTVT.

In its sample, this clone was seen a few times. V usage is TRBV6-6 and J usage is TRBJ2-1; 9 bases fit TRBD1. The germline V gene encodes CDR1 MNHNY and CDR2 SVGAGI (reference sequence). The CDR3 sequence is 16 residues long. Trimming at V came to 0 bases and at J to 6 bases, leaving 6 bases not matched to a gene. Here the CDR3 reads CASSYSGTGFVNEQFF. The CDR3 nucleotides read TGTGCCAGCAGTTACTCCGGGACAGGGTTTGTCAATGAGCAGTTCTTC.

The V gene is TRBV25-1, the J gene TRBJ2-3; D is unresolved. Trimming pared 3 bases from V and 0 bases from J, leaving 16 bases between. Per the germline V gene, CDR1 is MGHDK and CDR2 is SYGVNS. CDR3 length equals 17 residues. The chain's CDR3 is CASSESRAVTSTDTQYF. CDR3 coding DNA: TGTGCCAGCAGTGAGTCAAGGGCCGTAACTAGCACAGATACGCAGTATTTT.

The rearrangement links TRBV20-1 to TRBJ2-1; D is unresolved. The V end was cut by 6 bases, the J end by 6 bases, with 9 bases between. Germline CDR1 DFQATT, CDR2 SNEGSKA (reference sequence). CDR3 size: 11 residues. CDR3 in DNA: TGCAGTGCCACCCCTAGCAATGAGCAGTTCTTC. Translated, it gives CSATPSNEQFF.

The rearrangement joins TRBV5-6 to TRBJ2-1, with 8 bases that match TRBD1. The CDR3 consists of 13 residues. Trimming removed 5 bases from V and 9 bases from J; junction bases left unmatched: 7. Germline V gene data show CDR1 as SGHDT and CDR2 as YYEEEE. The CDR3 sequence is CASSPGGEGEQFF. The CDR3 nucleotides are TGTGCCAGCAGTCCAGGGGGCGAGGGTGAGCAGTTCTTC. Using reference TRBV5-6 and TRBJ2-1 for the parts outside the CDR3, the full variable domain is DAGVTQSPTHLIKTRGQQVTLRCSPKSGHDTVSWYQQALGQGPQFIFQYYEEEERQRGNFPDRFSGHQFPNYSSELNVNALLLGDSALYLCASSPGGEGEQFFGPGTRLTVL.

The chain has TRBV6-7 and TRBJ2-2, with D uncertain. TRBV6-7 is placed among ORFs of uncertain function. The V end lost 0 bases, the J end lost 3 bases, and 14 bases lay between the germline ends. The length of the CDR3 is 17 residues. The CDR3 DNA reads as TGTGCCAGCAGTTACTCCGACACGGATCATCACACCGGGGAGCTGTTTTTT. It specifies CASSYSDTDHHTGELFF.

V gene TRBV19 combines with J gene TRBJ2-1, with TRBD1 identical over 9 bases. Germline CDR1 LNHDA, CDR2 SQIVND (reference sequence). The CDR3 extends over 13 amino acids. Germline trimming cut 5 bases from V and 5 bases from J; bases unmatched to any gene: 1. The CDR3 DNA is TGTGCCAGTAGTCGGGACAGGGACAATGAGCAGTTCTTC. Translated, it gives CASSRDRDNEQFF. Full variable domain (rest looked up from reference TRBV19 and TRBJ2-1): DGGITQSPKYLFRKEGQNVTLSCEQNLNHDAMYWYRQDPGQGLRLIYYSQIVNDFQKGDIAEGYSVSREKKESFPLTVTSAQKNPTAFYLCASSRDRDNEQFFGPGTRLTVL.

This chain joins TRBV5-6 and TRBJ2-1; 10 nucleotides align to TRBD1. The V gene's germline CDR1 is SGHDT and CDR2 YYEEEE. This CDR3 region has 13 residues. The ends lost 4 bases at V and 10 bases at J; junction bases unmatched: 5. CDR3 nucleotides: TGTGCCAGCAGCCCGGACAGGGGGGGCGAGCAGTTCTTC. As protein: CASSPDRGGEQFF.

The chain links TRBV7-6 to TRBJ1-6; no clear D gene. This CDR3 region has 12 residues. CDR1 is SGHVS and CDR2 is FNYEAQ in the germline V gene. V lost 3 bases and J lost 11, with 8 bases in between. The CDR3 nucleotides read TGTGCCAGCAGCTTTAATTTGGCACCCCTCCACTTT. Its protein product is CASSFNLAPLHF.

The CDR3, as DNA: TGTGCCTCCCGTTACAGGGAGGGGGGAAACACCATATATTTT. Translating it yields CASRYREGGNTIYF. J is TRBJ1-3 and V is TRBV30, with a possible D match to TRBD1 (6 bases). Trimming cost V 7 bases and J 4 bases, with 17 bases left between them. There are 14 residues in the CDR3. CDR1 and CDR2 from the germline V gene are GTSNPN and SVGIG (reference sequence). Full variable domain (remainder filled in from reference TRBV30 and TRBJ1-3): SQTIHQWPATLVQPVGSPLSLECTVEGTSNPNLYWYRQAAGRGLQLLFYSVGIGQISSEVPQNLSASRPQDRQFILSSKKLLLSDSGFYLCASRYREGGNTIYFGEGSWLTVV.

This chain uses TRBV5-1 with TRBJ2-1, with 10 bases lining up with TRBD2. Per the germline V gene, CDR1 is SGHRS and CDR2 is YFSETQ. The CDR3 length is 14 residues. V was clipped by 7 bases and J by 6 bases; unmatched bases: 7. The CDR3 here is CASLSGTSANEQFF. The CDR3 bases are TGCGCCAGCTTATCCGGGACTAGCGCCAATGAGCAGTTCTTC. The variable domain in full, with the rest retrieved from reference TRBV5-1 and TRBJ2-1, is KAGVTQTPRYLIKTRGQQVTLSCSPISGHRSVSWYQQTPGQGLQFLFEYFSETQRNKGNFPGRFSGRQFSNSRSEMNVSTLELGDSALYLCASLSGTSANEQFFGPGTRLTVL.

This clone was detected only a few times. The chain joins TRBV7-9 to TRBJ1-4; D perhaps matches TRBD1 (6 bases). This CDR3 is 14 amino acids long. In germline, CDR1 is SEHNR, CDR2 FQNEAQ (reference sequence). The V gene lost 2 bases and the J gene lost 7 bases, with 11 bases spanning the gap. The CDR3 is CASSLLADSEKLFF. The CDR3 DNA is TGTGCCAGCAGCTTATTAGCGGACAGTGAAAAACTGTTTTTT.

V and J are TRBV29-1 and TRBJ1-2, with 8 bases fitting TRBD1. CDR3 length equals 14 residues. J lost 5 bases, V lost 5 bases, and 10 bases had no gene match. In germline, CDR1 is SQVTM, CDR2 ANQGSEA. The CDR3 here is CSVRPSGGLYGYTF. The CDR3 DNA reads TGCAGCGTTCGGCCTTCAGGGGGCCTTTATGGCTACACCTTC. Full variable domain (missing parts from reference TRBV29-1 and TRBJ1-2): SAVISQKPSRDICQRGTSLTIQCQVDSQVTMMFWYRQQPGQSLTLIATANQGSEATYESGFVIDKFPISRPNLTFSTLTVSNMSPEDSSIYLCSVRPSGGLYGYTFGSGTRLTVV.

This clone was detected a few times. V gene TRBV29-1 combines with J gene TRBJ2-1; D perhaps matches TRBD2 (5 bases). Trimming stripped 5 bases from V and 8 bases from J, with 10 bases between. Germline loops: CDR1 SQVTM, CDR2 ANQGSEA. The CDR3 sequence is 11 residues long. The chain's CDR3 is CSVLLVDEQFF. The DNA of the CDR3 is TGCAGCGTTTTACTAGTCGATGAGCAGTTCTTC.